Listed below are T cell receptor beta chains from one sample, sequenced in a study of blood T cell repertoires in COVID-19. The repertoire was sequenced with immunoSEQ multiplex PCR; TCRdb's copy has only in-frame clones and lacks some. Of roughly 170,000 clones in the sample, around 82% are singletons; the top ten hold about 1.2%. The sample was peripheral blood. All receptors derive from a man in his 60s who had recovered from COVID-19. Each CDR3 is given with its conserved first and last residue. A D gene is named only where the DNA matches it firmly. Size tells how often a clone was seen (once, few, many) or the class of an expanded clone, and some rows leave it out.

j_gene: TRBJ1-1
v_gene: TRBV30
abundance: -
d_gene: -
CDR3nt: TGTGCCTGGAGTCAGGGTGGCCCTGAAGCTTTCTTT
CDR3aa: CAWSQGGPEAFF

j_gene: TRBJ2-1
v_gene: TRBV19
abundance: -
d_gene: TRBD1
CDR3nt: TGTGCCAGTAGTGTCCCCCCGGGACAGGTATTGGATGAGCAGTTCTTC
CDR3aa: CASSVPPGQVLDEQFF

j_gene: TRBJ2-4
v_gene: TRBV13
abundance: -
d_gene: -
CDR3nt: TGTGCCAGCAGCCTACGGCCGGGGTTAGCCAAAAACATTCAGTACTTC
CDR3aa: CASSLRPGLAKNIQYF

j_gene: TRBJ1-1
v_gene: TRBV29-1
abundance: -
d_gene: -
CDR3nt: TGCAGCGTTGAAGTCGGGGTGAACACTGAAGCTTTCTTT
CDR3aa: CSVEVGVNTEAFF

j_gene: TRBJ1-2
v_gene: TRBV18
abundance: -
d_gene: TRBD1
CDR3nt: TGTGCCAGCTCACCTTCGGACAGGGATAACTATGGCTACACCTTC
CDR3aa: CASSPSDRDNYGYTF

j_gene: TRBJ2-1
v_gene: TRBV7-2
abundance: -
d_gene: -
CDR3nt: TGTGCCAGCAGCATAGCCGGGGGCTCCTACAATGAGCAGTTCTTC
CDR3aa: CASSIAGGSYNEQFF

j_gene: TRBJ2-7
v_gene: TRBV7-2
abundance: once
d_gene: TRBD2
CDR3nt: TGTGCCAGCAGCTTAGCGCATCTAGCGGGTTCCTACGAGCAGTACTTC
CDR3aa: CASSLAHLAGSYEQYF

j_gene: TRBJ1-1
v_gene: TRBV24-1
abundance: -
d_gene: TRBD1
CDR3nt: TGTGCCACCAGTGACGGAGGGACAGGGGACACTGAAGCTTTCTTT
CDR3aa: CATSDGGTGDTEAFF

j_gene: TRBJ2-1
v_gene: TRBV21-1
abundance: -
d_gene: -
CDR3nt: TGTGCCAGCAGCGGTTATAGCGGGGACTCCTACAATGAGCAGTTCTTC
CDR3aa: CASSGYSGDSYNEQFF

j_gene: TRBJ2-5
v_gene: TRBV6-1
abundance: -
d_gene: -
CDR3nt: TGTGCCAGCAGTGAAGGGGGCCCAGAGACCCAGTACTTC
CDR3aa: CASSEGGPETQYF

j_gene: TRBJ1-3
v_gene: TRBV4-1
abundance: -
d_gene: -
CDR3nt: TGCGCCAGCAGCCAGAGGGTTGGTAGCTCTGGAAACACCATATATTTT
CDR3aa: CASSQRVGSSGNTIYF

j_gene: TRBJ2-2
v_gene: TRBV9
abundance: -
d_gene: -
CDR3nt: TGTGCCAGCAGCGTAGGTCAAGGGGACTGGGCCGGGGAGCTGTTTTTT
CDR3aa: CASSVGQGDWAGELFF

j_gene: TRBJ1-1
v_gene: TRBV7-2
abundance: -
d_gene: -
CDR3nt: TGTGCCAGCAGCTCGAGGAGAGGTGCTGAAGCTTTCTTT
CDR3aa: CASSSRRGAEAFF

j_gene: TRBJ2-7
v_gene: TRBV2
abundance: once
d_gene: -
CDR3nt: TGTGCCAGCATCGGTAGCTTAAACGAGCAGTACTTC
CDR3aa: CASIGSLNEQYF

j_gene: TRBJ1-6
v_gene: TRBV19
abundance: -
d_gene: TRBD1
CDR3nt: TGTGCCAGTACCCTAGGGGGCGGAATCTATAATTCACCCCTCCACTTT
CDR3aa: CASTLGGGIYNSPLHF

j_gene: TRBJ2-5
v_gene: TRBV5-4
abundance: -
d_gene: TRBD2
CDR3nt: TGTGCCAGCAGCCCGGGAGGAACTAGCGGGGACGAGACCCAGTACTTC
CDR3aa: CASSPGGTSGDETQYF

j_gene: TRBJ2-6
v_gene: TRBV5-1
abundance: -
d_gene: TRBD2
CDR3nt: TGCGCCAGCAGCCGGGAGGGGTTAAACTCTGGGGCCAACGTCCTGACTTTC
CDR3aa: CASSREGLNSGANVLTF

j_gene: TRBJ1-2
v_gene: TRBV5-4
abundance: -
d_gene: TRBD1
CDR3nt: TGTGCCAGCAGCCCTCCGGGACAGGGGCTCCATGGCTACACCTTC
CDR3aa: CASSPPGQGLHGYTF

j_gene: TRBJ1-5
v_gene: TRBV27
abundance: few
d_gene: TRBD1
CDR3nt: TGTGCCAGCAGTCCACGACAGGGGTGGAATCAGCCCCAGCATTTT
CDR3aa: CASSPRQGWNQPQHF

j_gene: TRBJ2-7
v_gene: TRBV3-1/TRBV3-2
abundance: -
d_gene: -
CDR3nt: TGTGCCAGCAGCCAAGGGTTTTCGAGGACTGGCGAGCAGTACTTC
CDR3aa: CASSQGFSRTGEQYF

j_gene: TRBJ1-2
v_gene: TRBV29-1
abundance: -
d_gene: -
CDR3nt: TGCAGCGTTGAGGGTACGTCAGGGGACTATGGCTACACCTTC
CDR3aa: CSVEGTSGDYGYTF

j_gene: TRBJ1-5
v_gene: TRBV5-8
abundance: once
d_gene: TRBD1
CDR3nt: TGTGCCAGCAGCTTGGATACGGGACAGAGAAATCAGCCCCAGCATTTT
CDR3aa: CASSLDTGQRNQPQHF

j_gene: TRBJ2-6
v_gene: TRBV19
abundance: -
d_gene: TRBD1
CDR3nt: TGTGCCAGTAGTATATTAGGGACAGGGCGCCCTGGGGCCAACGTCCTGACTTTC
CDR3aa: CASSILGTGRPGANVLTF

j_gene: TRBJ1-2
v_gene: TRBV4-1
abundance: -
d_gene: -
CDR3nt: TGCGCCAGCAGCCAAGATCGGGGGGTTGGCTATGGCTACACCTTC
CDR3aa: CASSQDRGVGYGYTF

j_gene: TRBJ1-5
v_gene: TRBV3-1/TRBV3-2
abundance: -
d_gene: -
CDR3nt: TGTGCCAGCAGCTTGGGACATGAGAGCAATCAGCCCCAGCATTTT
CDR3aa: CASSLGHESNQPQHF

j_gene: TRBJ2-2
v_gene: TRBV19
abundance: -
d_gene: -
CDR3nt: TGTGCCAGTAGTACAATTGACAGCATGAACACCGGGGAGCTGTTTTTT
CDR3aa: CASSTIDSMNTGELFF

j_gene: TRBJ2-1
v_gene: TRBV25-1
abundance: once
d_gene: TRBD1
CDR3nt: TGTGCCAGCAGTGTCCAGGGGGTATACTACAATGAGCAGTTCTTC
CDR3aa: CASSVQGVYYNEQFF

j_gene: TRBJ1-1
v_gene: TRBV5-1
abundance: -
d_gene: -
CDR3nt: TGCGCCAGCAGCTTGGCAGGAGGGAACACTGAAGCTTTCTTT
CDR3aa: CASSLAGGNTEAFF

j_gene: TRBJ1-4
v_gene: TRBV5-1
abundance: -
d_gene: -
CDR3nt: TGCGCCAGCAGCCCGACAGCAACTAATGAAAAACTGTTTTTT
CDR3aa: CASSPTATNEKLFF

j_gene: TRBJ1-3
v_gene: TRBV11-2
abundance: -
d_gene: TRBD1
CDR3nt: TGTGCCAGCAGCCATGGGACAGGGGTCCCCTCTGGAAACACCATATATTTT
CDR3aa: CASSHGTGVPSGNTIYF

j_gene: TRBJ2-1
v_gene: TRBV6-5
abundance: -
d_gene: -
CDR3nt: TGTGCCAGCAGTTACTCTCCCAGGGGATTCGATGAGCAGTTCTTC
CDR3aa: CASSYSPRGFDEQFF

j_gene: TRBJ2-7
v_gene: TRBV3-1/TRBV3-2
abundance: -
d_gene: -
CDR3nt: TGTGCCAGCAGCCAAGCCCTGGCAGCGGCCTACGAGCAGTACTTC
CDR3aa: CASSQALAAAYEQYF

j_gene: TRBJ1-5
v_gene: TRBV5-5
abundance: -
d_gene: TRBD1
CDR3nt: TGTGCCAGCAGCAGGACAGGAAATCAGCCCCAGCATTTT
CDR3aa: CASSRTGNQPQHF

j_gene: TRBJ1-2
v_gene: TRBV12-3/TRBV12-4
abundance: -
d_gene: -
CDR3nt: TGTGCCAGCAGTTTCCCCGGTACCTTAGGCTACACCTTC
CDR3aa: CASSFPGTLGYTF

j_gene: TRBJ2-3
v_gene: TRBV6-4
abundance: -
d_gene: -
CDR3nt: TGTGCCAGCTCCGCGGGGTGGGCAGATACGCAGTATTTT
CDR3aa: CASSAGWADTQYF

j_gene: TRBJ1-1
v_gene: TRBV2
abundance: -
d_gene: TRBD1
CDR3nt: TGTGCCAGCAGCACCAAGGACAGGGGTTCCACTGAAGCTTTCTTT
CDR3aa: CASSTKDRGSTEAFF

j_gene: TRBJ1-1
v_gene: TRBV3-1/TRBV3-2
abundance: -
d_gene: TRBD1
CDR3nt: TGTGCCAGCAACCCCAGGGGGGACAGGGGCAGGAGCACTGAAGCTTTCTTT
CDR3aa: CASNPRGDRGRSTEAFF

j_gene: TRBJ2-5
v_gene: TRBV2
abundance: -
d_gene: -
CDR3nt: TGTGCCAGCCTACCTTACGGAGAGACCCAGTACTTC
CDR3aa: CASLPYGETQYF

j_gene: TRBJ2-3
v_gene: TRBV5-1
abundance: once
d_gene: TRBD2
CDR3nt: TGCGCCAGCAGCTTGGCGCGGCTAGCGGGGGGACTTGATACGCAGTATTTT
CDR3aa: CASSLARLAGGLDTQYF

j_gene: TRBJ2-2
v_gene: TRBV27
abundance: -
d_gene: TRBD1
CDR3nt: TGTGCCAGCAGTTTGGACAGGGCCGTCGGGGAGCTGTTTTTT
CDR3aa: CASSLDRAVGELFF

j_gene: TRBJ1-4
v_gene: TRBV27
abundance: -
d_gene: -
CDR3nt: TGTGCCAGCAGCCGGGGACTGCATAATGAAAAACTGTTTTTT
CDR3aa: CASSRGLHNEKLFF

j_gene: TRBJ2-2
v_gene: TRBV7-3
abundance: -
d_gene: TRBD1
CDR3nt: TGTGCCAGCAGCTTAACGGGACAGGGGGCGTCCGGGGAGCTGTTTTTT
CDR3aa: CASSLTGQGASGELFF

j_gene: TRBJ2-3
v_gene: TRBV11-2
abundance: -
d_gene: -
CDR3nt: TGTGCCAGCAGCACCACCTCCGGGACATACACAGATACGCAGTATTTT
CDR3aa: CASSTTSGTYTDTQYF

j_gene: TRBJ2-1
v_gene: TRBV4-2
abundance: -
d_gene: TRBD2
CDR3nt: TGTGCCAGCAGCCAAGTTGGGGCTAGCGGGGGGTCCTACAATGAGCAGTTCTTC
CDR3aa: CASSQVGASGGSYNEQFF

j_gene: TRBJ2-5
v_gene: TRBV7-3
abundance: -
d_gene: -
CDR3nt: TGTGCCAGCAGCTTGGTGGGGTTAGGAGGAAAAGAGACCCAGTACTTC
CDR3aa: CASSLVGLGGKETQYF

j_gene: TRBJ1-4
v_gene: TRBV6-4
abundance: -
d_gene: -
CDR3nt: TGTGCCAGCAGTCTGGGCGACGGTGAAAAACTGTTTTTT
CDR3aa: CASSLGDGEKLFF

j_gene: TRBJ2-7
v_gene: TRBV2
abundance: -
d_gene: -
CDR3nt: TGTGCCAGCAGGGGCTCTACGGTGACCTACGAGCAGTACTTC
CDR3aa: CASRGSTVTYEQYF

j_gene: TRBJ1-1
v_gene: TRBV5-1
abundance: -
d_gene: -
CDR3nt: TGCGCCAGCGAGGAACCAGGGTCTGAAGCTTTCTTT
CDR3aa: CASEEPGSEAFF

j_gene: TRBJ2-1
v_gene: TRBV7-2
abundance: -
d_gene: -
CDR3nt: TGTGCCAGCAGCTTCGACCCAGTTCCCAGGGGTGAGCAGTTCTTC
CDR3aa: CASSFDPVPRGEQFF

j_gene: TRBJ2-7
v_gene: TRBV21-1
abundance: -
d_gene: -
CDR3nt: TGTGCCAGCAGCAAACCCAGGGACAGCTACGAGCAGTACTTC
CDR3aa: CASSKPRDSYEQYF

j_gene: TRBJ1-2
v_gene: TRBV2
abundance: -
d_gene: -
CDR3nt: TGTGCCAGCACCCAGTCGCAGGGAGGAAACTATGGCTACACCTTC
CDR3aa: CASTQSQGGNYGYTF